One sample yielded the 30 T cell receptor beta chains listed below, sequenced in a study of blood T cells in healthy people across ages. The use of a sample-barcoded 5' primer and a J-beta primer mix characterized a second PCR of about 7 to 12 cycles. TCRdb ran MiXCR on the 5' RACE reads and lists one entry per CDR3 protein. The table records about 570,000 distinct CDR3 sequences, roughly a quarter of them present only once. This same sample was also taken into another study, of T cells of mothers and their children.

The sequenced sample consisted of blood. These receptors originate from a boy aged 2 to 10 in good health.

The chain recombines TRBV5-1 with TRBJ1-2; 11 bases agree with TRBD1. This CDR3 is 15 amino acids long. Looked up from germline, CDR1 is SGHRS and CDR2 is YFSETQ. Unmatched junction bases numbered 5, after V lost 0 bases and J lost 7 bases. This CDR3 reads CASSLAQGTGGGYTF. The CDR3 bases are TGCGCCAGCAGCTTGGCCCAAGGGACAGGGGGTGGCTACACCTTC.

The chain combines TRBV27 with TRBJ2-7, with TRBD2 as a possible D gene (6 bases). Trimming removed 6 bases at V and 4 bases at J, with 16 bases between. The CDR3 length is 14 residues. Germline CDR1 is MNHEY and CDR2 is SMNVEV (reference sequence). This chain's CDR3 is CASSPRLAKYEQYF. CDR3 nucleotide sequence: TGTGCCAGCAGCCCGCGGCTAGCGAAATACGAGCAGTACTTC.

The chain couples TRBV7-2 to TRBJ2-5; TRBD2 agrees at 7 bases. With the DNA end fitting TRBJ2-1 better, the J assignment may be wrong. The length of the CDR3 is 14 residues. CDR1 is SGHTA and CDR2 is FQGNSA in the germline V gene. The CDR3 sequence is CASSRTSAGYEQFF. CDR3 sequence (DNA): TGTGCCAGCAGCCGTACTAGCGCTGGTTATGAGCAGTTCTTC.

This clonotype turned up a few times. The J gene is TRBJ1-3, the V gene TRBV30; D is perhaps TRBD1 (5 bases). Germline CDR1 and CDR2: GTSNPN and SVGIG (reference sequence). V dropped 6 bases and J dropped 3 bases, with 21 bases sitting between them. The CDR3 runs to 16 residues. The CDR3 DNA sequence: TGTGCCTGTAACAGAGCAGGGACGCCCATTGGAAACACCATATATTTT. Its protein product is CACNRAGTPIGNTIYF.

The table lists this clonotype with a few counts. V gene TRBV7-9 combines with J gene TRBJ2-7, with D perhaps being TRBD1 or TRBD2 (6 bases each). Germline CDR1 SEHNR, CDR2 FQNEAQ (reference sequence). The CDR3 has 15 amino acids. Trimming left V 4 bases short and J 6 bases short, with 19 bases between. CDR3: CASSSRGQEACEQYF. The CDR3 bases are TGTGCCAGCAGCTCCCGGGGGCAGGAGGCTTGCGAGCAGTACTTC.

This clonotype was detected a few times. The CDR3 sequence: CASSGQGGNNEQFF. The CDR3 DNA is TGTGCCAGTAGCGGACAGGGTGGGAACAATGAGCAGTTCTTC. This sequence joins TRBV19 and TRBJ2-1, with 8 bases aligning to TRBD1. V lost 6 bases, J lost 5 bases, and 6 bases stayed unmatched. This CDR3 has 14 residues. The germline CDR1 and CDR2 sequences are LNHDA and SQIVND (reference sequence).

This clonotype came up many times. The V call is TRBV6-2 or TRBV6-3, the J call TRBJ2-5; D is unresolved. With 2 bases removed from V and 3 bases from J, the gap between germline ends came to 1 base. CDR3 length: 11 amino acids. Germline V gives CDR1 MNHEY, CDR2 SVGEGT. In nucleotides, the CDR3 is TGTGCCAGCAGTTACAAAGAGACCCAGTACTTC. Translating it yields CASSYKETQYF.

For the CDR3, the DNA is TGCAGTGCTAGAGAGCCAGGGTCGAATCAGCCCCAGCATTTT. Translated: CSAREPGSNQPQHF. V is TRBV20-1 and J is TRBJ1-5; maybe TRBD1 (5 bases). Germline loops: CDR1 DFQATT, CDR2 SNEGSKA (reference sequence). The V end lost 0 bases, the J end lost 4 bases, and 10 bases lay between the germline ends. CDR3 length: 14 residues.

The chain has TRBV7-2 and TRBJ2-5, with 7 bases lining up with TRBD1. V lost 4 bases to trimming and J lost 11 bases; unmatched junction nucleotides: 13. The CDR3 spans 14 residues. Germline values: CDR1 SGHTA, CDR2 FQGNSA. This chain's CDR3 is CASSSRQGAYGQYF. DNA of the CDR3: TGTGCCAGCAGCTCCAGACAGGGAGCCTACGGGCAGTACTTC.

This clonotype appeared a single time. The gene calls are TRBV27 and TRBJ1-1; TRBD1 might be the D (6 bases). This CDR3 spans 14 amino acids. The V end lost 5 bases, the J end lost 4 bases, and 14 bases lay between the germline ends. Germline CDR1 is MNHEY and CDR2 is SMNVEV (reference sequence). CDR3 sequence: CASSIQGRGTEAFF. The CDR3 DNA reads as TGTGCCAGCAGTATACAGGGTAGGGGCACTGAAGCTTTCTTT.

This clonotype has just a few counts. The chain carries TRBV5-1 and TRBJ2-2; D possibly matches TRBD1 or TRBD2 (5 bases each). Germline V gene lookup returns CDR1 SGHRS and CDR2 YFSETQ. The V end lost 0 bases, the J end lost 4 bases, and 13 bases lay between the germline ends. The length of the CDR3 is 16 residues. The CDR3 nucleotides are TGCGCCAGCAGCTTGGTAGAGAGTGGGGGCACCGGGGAGCTGTTTTTT. This codes for CASSLVESGGTGELFF.

The chain carries TRBV6-5 and TRBJ2-2; D is unclear. Per germline, CDR1 MNHEY and CDR2 SVGAGI. V was shortened by 0 bases and J by 5 bases, with 4 bases between the two germline ends. The CDR3 contains 13 residues. The chain's CDR3 is CASSYSMTGELFF. CDR3 DNA: TGTGCCAGCAGTTACTCTATGACCGGGGAGCTGTTTTTT.

This clonotype was counted between two and nine times. This chain joins TRBV4-1 and TRBJ2-2; either TRBD1 or TRBD2 may fit D (5 bases each). The germline CDR1 and CDR2 sequences are MGHRA and YSYEKL. This CDR3 has 15 amino acids. The germline V and J ends were trimmed by 8 bases and 0 bases, with 13 bases remaining between them. CDR3 in DNA: TGCGCCAGCGGCCGGGACCAAACGAACACCGGGGAGCTGTTTTTT. Translated: CASGRDQTNTGELFF.

This clonotype has just a few counts. The V and J genes are TRBV12-3 or TRBV12-4 and TRBJ1-1; 8 bases match TRBD1. The CDR3 runs 14 residues. With V trimmed by 5 bases and J by 4 bases, 6 bases remained unmatched. In nucleotides, the CDR3 is TGTGCCAGCAGTCCGACAGGGGTTACCACTGAAGCTTTCTTT. It encodes CASSPTGVTTEAFF.

This chain joins TRBV7-8 and TRBJ1-1; no reliable D call. This CDR3 has 16 amino acids. Trimming took off 5 bases at V and 6 bases at J, with 22 bases between the two ends. Germline CDR1 is SGHVS and CDR2 is FQNEAQ. The CDR3 DNA follows: TGTGCCAGCAGCCTGGCGGGGTCAGCTGGAGGAGCTGAAGCTTTCTTT. Protein sequence: CASSLAGSAGGAEAFF.

In its sample, this clonotype was seen a few times. The V call is TRBV11-2, the J call TRBJ1-2; 8 bases are a match to TRBD1. V shed 5 bases and J 7 bases; nucleotides not matched to a gene: 6. Germline V gene lookup returns CDR1 SGHAT and CDR2 FQNNGV. This CDR3 contains 13 residues. This CDR3 is CASSTRQGIGYTF. In DNA form, the CDR3 reads TGTGCCAGCAGCACAAGACAGGGGATTGGCTACACCTTC.

The rearrangement joins TRBV6-1 to TRBJ1-4; TRBD1 agrees at 8 bases. Germline V gives CDR1 MNHNS, CDR2 SASEGT. This CDR3 contains 14 residues. J was trimmed by 7 bases and V by 5 bases; bases with no gene match: 6. The chain's CDR3 is CASSPQGDGEKLFF. The CDR3 DNA sequence: TGTGCCAGCAGTCCACAGGGGGACGGTGAAAAACTGTTTTTT.

This clonotype has just a few counts. The CDR3 coding sequence is TGTGCCAGCAGCTATGAGATGGGGGAGCAGTACTTC. It yields the protein CASSYEMGEQYF. This rearrangement joins TRBV7-9 to TRBJ2-7, with D uncertain. The CDR3 spans 12 residues. Trimming cost V 4 bases and J 7 bases, with 11 bases left between them. CDR1 and CDR2 from the germline V gene are SEHNR and FQNEAQ (reference sequence). The variable domain in full, completed from reference TRBV7-9 and TRBJ2-7, reads DTGVSQNPRHKITKRGQNVTFRCDPISEHNRLYWYRQTLGQGPEFLTYFQNEAQLEKSRLLSDRFSAERPKGSFSTLEIQRTEQGDSAMYLCASSYEMGEQYFGPGTRLTVT.

The sample holds a few counts of this clonotype. The V gene is TRBV6-5, the J gene TRBJ2-5; TRBD2 matches at 7 bases. The DNA end favors TRBJ2-1, so the J call may be wrong. Germline V CDR1 and CDR2: MNHEY, SVGAGI. The CDR3 extends over 16 amino acids. CDR3 nucleotide sequence: TGTGCCAGCAGTTACGGTAGCGGGTTAGTCTACAATGAGCAGTTCTTC. Its translation is CASSYGSGLVYNEQFF.

The CDR3 loop reads CASSLRSGSYNEQFF. The CDR3 nucleotides are TGTGCCAGCAGCTTAAGGAGCGGGTCCTACAATGAGCAGTTCTTC. The rearrangement joins TRBV11-2 to TRBJ2-1; D is possibly TRBD2 (6 bases). Deletions cut 2 bases from V and 1 base from J, with 9 bases between. The CDR3 has 15 amino acids. Germline values: CDR1 SGHAT, CDR2 FQNNGV.

The chain uses TRBV20-1 and TRBJ1-2; D might be TRBD1 (6 bases). V lost 5 bases to trimming and J lost 8 bases, with 18 bases between them. Germline V CDR1 and CDR2: DFQATT, SNEGSKA (reference sequence). This CDR3 region has 13 residues. The CDR3 spells CSARARDIRGYTF. CDR3 DNA: TGCAGTGCTCGTGCCCGGGACATCAGGGGCTACACCTTC.

V and J are TRBV30 and TRBJ1-4; 7 nucleotides agree with TRBD1. CDR3 length: 14 residues. J was trimmed by 5 bases and V by 1 base; bases with no gene match: 4. Germline CDR1 is GTSNPN and CDR2 is SVGIG (reference sequence). DNA of the CDR3: TGTGCCTGGAGTGAGGGACAGTTGAATGAAAAACTGTTTTTT. Translating gives CAWSEGQLNEKLFF. Full variable domain (remainder filled in from reference TRBV30 and TRBJ1-4): SQTIHQWPATLVQPVGSPLSLECTVEGTSNPNLYWYRQAAGRGLQLLFYSVGIGQISSEVPQNLSASRPQDRQFILSSKKLLLSDSGFYLCAWSEGQLNEKLFFGSGTQLSVL.

This clonotype has more than one count but fewer than ten. This chain links TRBV7-2 with TRBJ1-1; D uncertain. Trimming left V 8 bases short and J 1 base short, with 8 bases between. This CDR3 has 12 amino acids. Germline V lookup: CDR1 SGHTA, CDR2 FQGNSA. CDR3 sequence reads: CASCWGNTEAFF. DNA for the CDR3: TGTGCCAGCTGTTGGGGGAACACTGAAGCTTTCTTT.

There are a few counts of this clonotype. The V call is TRBV6-2 or TRBV6-3, the J call TRBJ2-4; a possible D gene is TRBD2 (5 bases). This CDR3 is built from 13 residues. From germline, CDR1 is MNHEY and CDR2 SVGEGT. Trimming took 6 bases from V and 8 from J, leaving 14 bases between them. The CDR3 loop is CASSRDRGDIQYF. In nucleotides, the CDR3 is TGTGCCAGCAGCCGCGACCGGGGTGACATTCAGTACTTC.

A few counts support this clonotype. V is TRBV24-1 and J is TRBJ2-2; no reliable D call. V was clipped by 2 bases and J by 1 base, with 7 bases between them. CDR3 size: 15 residues. Germline CDR1 reads KGHDR; CDR2 reads SFDVKD. CDR3 sequence (DNA): TGTGCCACCAGTGATTCCCAGAGGAACACCGGGGAGCTGTTTTTT. Its translation: CATSDSQRNTGELFF.

The J gene is TRBJ2-5, the V gene TRBV9; no clear D gene. Germline CDR1 and CDR2: SGDLS and YYNGEE. V lost 0 bases and J lost 5, with 11 bases in between. The CDR3 length is 14 residues. CDR3 coding DNA: TGTGCCAGCAGCGTAGGACCGACAATGGAGACCCAGTACTTC. As protein: CASSVGPTMETQYF.

This chain joins TRBV4-3 and TRBJ2-7, with D perhaps TRBD1 (6 bases). The closer fit of TRBJ2-1 to the DNA end suggests the J call may be wrong. The CDR3 loop spans 16 amino acids. Germline V gives CDR1 LGHNA, CDR2 YSLEER. The CDR3 nucleotides read TGCGCCAGCAGCCAGCGCCGGGACACCTTGTACAATGAGCAGTTCTTC. Residues: CASSQRRDTLYNEQFF.

The chain links TRBV20-1 to TRBJ2-7; D gene unclear. Trimming took off 0 bases at V and 3 bases at J, with 6 bases between the two ends. The CDR3 loop spans 12 amino acids. From germline, CDR1 is DFQATT and CDR2 SNEGSKA (reference sequence). As DNA, the CDR3 is TGCAGTGCTAGAGATCAAAGCTACGAGCAGTACTTC. This sequence encodes CSARDQSYEQYF.

This clonotype was seen a few times. The chain couples TRBV29-1 to TRBJ2-5; D possibly matches TRBD1 or TRBD2 (6 bases each). Germline CDR1 is SQVTM and CDR2 is ANQGSEA. The ends were cut back, 6 bases at V and 4 bases at J, with 15 bases in the middle. This CDR3 has 13 amino acids. This chain's CDR3 is CSVLGGGRETQYF. The CDR3 DNA sequence: TGCAGCGTCCTCGGAGGGGGGCGAGAGACCCAGTACTTC.

This clonotype was seen only a few times. The V gene is TRBV21-1, the J gene TRBJ2-3; TRBD2, the D gene given by the table, was not confirmed from the DNA. TRBV21-1 is reported as a pseudogene. The CDR3 is 20 amino acids. CDR3: CASSGGRRVAGGPQADTQYF. In DNA form, the CDR3 reads TGTGCCAGCTCGGGGGGCCGGAGGGTAGCGGGAGGGCCTCAAGCAGATACGCAGTATTTT.